Sequencing of this TCR beta chain was carried out in a study of siplizumab effects on memory and regulatory T cells. Findings of the study overall: Assignment to unstimulated subsets succeeded for only a minor fraction of the alloreactive clones.

Unstimulated naive, memory, effector memory and TEMRA subsets were also sequenced, drawn from a few donor pairs. As regards this clone: The antigen remains undetermined.

Method: immunoSEQ multiplex PCR; TCRdb's copy keeps in-frame clones and lacks some. Of around 65,000 clones in the sample, around 79% were seen once. Germline CDR1 is WSHSY and CDR2 is SAAADI. This CDR3 region has 17 residues. The V end lost 4 bases, the J end lost 0 bases, and 16 bases lay between the germline ends. Material for sequencing was memory CD4+ T cells sorted from blood. The V call is TRBV10-2, the J call TRBJ2-4; D assignment may be TRBD1 or TRBD2 (5 bases each). This clonotype was sampled from a human donor in good health. CDR3 sequence reads: CASSGGATHLAKNIQYF. For the CDR3, the DNA is TGCGCCAGCAGTGGAGGGGCGACCCACCTAGCCAAAAACATTCAGTACTTC.